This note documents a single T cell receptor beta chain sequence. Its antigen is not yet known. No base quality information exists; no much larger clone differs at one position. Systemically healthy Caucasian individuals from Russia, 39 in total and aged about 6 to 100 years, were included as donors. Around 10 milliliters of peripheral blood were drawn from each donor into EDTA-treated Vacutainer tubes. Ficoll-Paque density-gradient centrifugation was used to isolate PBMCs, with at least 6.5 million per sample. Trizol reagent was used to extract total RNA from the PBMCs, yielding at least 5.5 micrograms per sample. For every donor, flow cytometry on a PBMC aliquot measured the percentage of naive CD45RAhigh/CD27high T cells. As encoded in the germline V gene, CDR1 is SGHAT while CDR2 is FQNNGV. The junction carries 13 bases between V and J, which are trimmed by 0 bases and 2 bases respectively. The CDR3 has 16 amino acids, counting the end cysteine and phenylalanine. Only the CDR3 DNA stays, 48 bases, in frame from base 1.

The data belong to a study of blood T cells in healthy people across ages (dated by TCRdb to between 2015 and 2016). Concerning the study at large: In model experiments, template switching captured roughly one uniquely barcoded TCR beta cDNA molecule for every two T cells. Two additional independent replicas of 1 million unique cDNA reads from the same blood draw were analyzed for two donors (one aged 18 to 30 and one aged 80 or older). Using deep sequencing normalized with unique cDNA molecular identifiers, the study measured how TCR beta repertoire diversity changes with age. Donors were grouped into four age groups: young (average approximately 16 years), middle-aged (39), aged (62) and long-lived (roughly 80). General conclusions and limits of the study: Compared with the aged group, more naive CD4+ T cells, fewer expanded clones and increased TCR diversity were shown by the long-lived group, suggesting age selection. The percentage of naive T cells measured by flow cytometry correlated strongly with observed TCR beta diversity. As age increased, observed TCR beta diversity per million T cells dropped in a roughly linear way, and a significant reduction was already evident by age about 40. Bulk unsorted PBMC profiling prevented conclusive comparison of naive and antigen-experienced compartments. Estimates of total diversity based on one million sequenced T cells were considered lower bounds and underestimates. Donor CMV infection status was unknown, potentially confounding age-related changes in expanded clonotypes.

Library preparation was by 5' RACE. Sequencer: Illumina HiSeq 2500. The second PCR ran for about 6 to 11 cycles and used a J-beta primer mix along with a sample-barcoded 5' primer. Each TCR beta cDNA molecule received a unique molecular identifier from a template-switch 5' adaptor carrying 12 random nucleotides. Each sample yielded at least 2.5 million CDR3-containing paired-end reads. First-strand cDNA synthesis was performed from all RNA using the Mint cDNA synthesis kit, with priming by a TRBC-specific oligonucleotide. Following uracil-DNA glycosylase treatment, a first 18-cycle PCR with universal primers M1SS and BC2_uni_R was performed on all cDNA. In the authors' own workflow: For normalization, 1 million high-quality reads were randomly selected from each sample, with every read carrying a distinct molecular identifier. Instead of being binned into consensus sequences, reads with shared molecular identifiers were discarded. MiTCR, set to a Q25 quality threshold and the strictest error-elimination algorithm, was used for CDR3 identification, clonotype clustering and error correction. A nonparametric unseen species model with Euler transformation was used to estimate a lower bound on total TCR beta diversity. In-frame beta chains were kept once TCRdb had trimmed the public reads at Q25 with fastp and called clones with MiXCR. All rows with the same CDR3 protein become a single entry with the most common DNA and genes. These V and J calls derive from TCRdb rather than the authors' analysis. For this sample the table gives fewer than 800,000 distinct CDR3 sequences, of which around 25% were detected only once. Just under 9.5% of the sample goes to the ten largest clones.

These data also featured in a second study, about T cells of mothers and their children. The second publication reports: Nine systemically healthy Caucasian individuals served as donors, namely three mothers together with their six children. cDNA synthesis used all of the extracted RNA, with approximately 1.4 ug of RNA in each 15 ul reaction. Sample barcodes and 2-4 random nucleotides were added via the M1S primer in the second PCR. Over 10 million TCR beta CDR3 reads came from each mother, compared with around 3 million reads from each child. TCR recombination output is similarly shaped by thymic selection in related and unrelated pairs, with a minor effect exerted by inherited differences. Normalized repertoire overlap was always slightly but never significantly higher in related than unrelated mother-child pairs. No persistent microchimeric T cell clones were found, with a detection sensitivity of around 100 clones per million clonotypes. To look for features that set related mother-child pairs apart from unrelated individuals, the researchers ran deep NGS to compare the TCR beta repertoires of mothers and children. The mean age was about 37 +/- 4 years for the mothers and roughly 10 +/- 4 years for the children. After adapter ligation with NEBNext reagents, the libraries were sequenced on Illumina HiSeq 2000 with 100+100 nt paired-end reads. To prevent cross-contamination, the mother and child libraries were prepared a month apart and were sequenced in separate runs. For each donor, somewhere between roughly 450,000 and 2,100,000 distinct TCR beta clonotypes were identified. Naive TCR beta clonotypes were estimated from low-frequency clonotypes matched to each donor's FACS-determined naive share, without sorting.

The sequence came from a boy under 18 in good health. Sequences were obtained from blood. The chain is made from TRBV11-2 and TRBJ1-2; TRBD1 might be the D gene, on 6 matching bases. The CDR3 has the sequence CASSLEIGDINYGYTF. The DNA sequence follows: TGTGCCAGCAGCTTAGAGATAGGGGACATAAACTATGGCTACACCTTC.